One and the same sample provided the 20 T cell receptor beta chains below, sequenced in a study of T cells in Graves' hyperthyroidism and ophthalmopathy. Using RNA transcripts as the source, TCR beta CDR3 regions were amplified. The HTBI primer set served for first-round RT-PCR of the TCR CDR3. TCRdb independently ran MiXCR on the multiplex PCR reads; one entry per CDR3 protein. The table records around 620,000 distinct CDR3 sequences, about 16% of them present only once. The sample was blood. Receptors originate from a woman in her 30s with Graves' hyperthyroidism.

The sample holds many counts of this clonotype. V gene TRBV7-3 combines with J gene TRBJ1-1; D call uncertain. The length of the CDR3 is 16 residues. Looked up from germline, CDR1 is SGHTA and CDR2 is FQGTGA. V lost 2 bases, J lost 0 bases, and 13 bases lay in between. CDR3 residues: CASSLWSRQLNTEAFF. CDR3 bases: TGTGCCAGCAGCTTATGGTCGAGGCAGCTGAACACTGAAGCTTTCTTT.

A remark on this clonotype: The CDR3 carries no conserved terminal phenylalanine or tryptophan, so it likely arises from a read error. The chain joins TRBV5-1 to TRBJ1-2, with D tentatively TRBD1 (5 bases). The CDR3 length is 13 residues. Per germline, CDR1 SGHRS and CDR2 YFSETQ. V was pared by 0 bases and J by 3 bases, with 6 bases between. The CDR3 protein is CASSLGRDYGYTL. CDR3 DNA sequence: TGCGCCAGCAGCTTGGGCAGGGACTATGGCTACACCCTC.

Ten or more counts support this clonotype. V is TRBV12-3 or TRBV12-4 and J is TRBJ1-6; D uncertain. V lost 3 bases and J lost 8, with 2 bases in between. This CDR3 is 11 amino acids long. The CDR3 nucleotides are TGTGCCAGCAGTTTTTATTCACCCCTCCACTTT. Protein sequence: CASSFYSPLHF.

This rearrangement joins TRBV20-1 to TRBJ1-4; D unresolved. The CDR3 spans 15 residues. The V end was cut by 3 bases, the J end by 0 bases, with 11 bases between. The germline gives CDR1 DFQATT, CDR2 SNEGSKA (reference sequence). The CDR3 here is CSASSITATNEKLFF. CDR3 bases: TGCAGTGCTAGTTCAATAACAGCAACTAATGAAAAACTGTTTTTT.

This clonotype was observed many times. The chain has TRBV11-2 and TRBJ2-7; D uncertain. Germline V gene lookup returns CDR1 SGHAT and CDR2 FQNNGV. This CDR3 has 14 amino acids. Trimming removed 0 bases from V and 3 bases from J, with 9 bases in between. Here the CDR3 reads CASSLDFGIYEQYF. Here the CDR3 DNA reads TGTGCCAGCAGCTTAGATTTTGGTATCTACGAGCAGTACTTC.

This clonotype showed up many times. CDR3 DNA: TGTGCCAGCAGCCAAACCCGTAGCTATGGCTACACCTTC. Protein product: CASSQTRSYGYTF. V gene TRBV3-1 combines with J gene TRBJ1-2; no clear D. Per the germline V gene, CDR1 is LGHDT and CDR2 is YNNKEL (reference sequence). V dropped 2 bases and J dropped 4 bases, with 8 bases sitting between them. The CDR3 loop spans 13 amino acids.

The chain joins TRBV6-1 to TRBJ1-2, with D possibly matching TRBD1 (6 bases). The germline CDR1 and CDR2 sequences are MNHNS and SASEGT. CDR3 length: 11 residues. V lost 8 bases and J 8 bases, leaving 12 bases between the germline ends. The CDR3 protein is CASLWGGGYTF. The CDR3 DNA reads TGTGCCAGCCTCTGGGGGGGCGGCTACACCTTC.

This clonotype was seen more than once but under ten times. CDR3 in amino acids: CASSVGGSGGHEQFF. The CDR3 bases are TGTGCCAGCAGCGTAGGGGGTAGCGGGGGACATGAGCAGTTCTTC. This rearrangement joins TRBV9 to TRBJ2-1; 9 positions match TRBD2. Germline assignment: CDR1 SGDLS and CDR2 YYNGEE. V trimming: 0 bases; J trimming: 8 bases; junction bases outside the gene matches: 6. The CDR3 consists of 15 residues.

The rearrangement uses TRBV15 and TRBJ2-1; D possibly corresponds to TRBD1 (5 bases). Germline CDR1 and CDR2: LNHNV and YYDKDF (reference sequence). V lost 4 bases to trimming and J lost 6 bases, with 10 bases between them. The CDR3 has 13 amino acids. The CDR3 here is CATSTQGSNEQFF. CDR3 DNA sequence: TGTGCCACCAGCACCCAGGGATCCAATGAGCAGTTCTTC.

This clonotype was observed at least ten times. The J gene is TRBJ1-4, the V gene TRBV2; 7 nucleotides line up with TRBD1. CDR3 length equals 13 residues. Germline loops: CDR1 SNHLY, CDR2 FYNNEI. The junction had 3 bases not matched to a gene; V was cut back by 3 bases and J by 8 bases. The CDR3 is CASSDRGEEKLFF. The DNA for the CDR3 is TGTGCCAGCAGTGACAGGGGGGAAGAAAAACTGTTTTTT.

V usage is TRBV28 and J usage is TRBJ2-3; D might be TRBD2 (5 bases). CDR3 size: 12 residues. CDR1 is MDHEN, CDR2 SYDVKM, per germline. V shed 3 bases and J shed 8 bases, with 9 bases lying between them. CDR3 in DNA: TGTGCCAGCAGTTTTCCCGGAGGTACGCAGTATTTT. Translation: CASSFPGGTQYF.

In its sample, this clonotype was seen a few times. V and J are TRBV7-2 and TRBJ1-1; D is perhaps TRBD1 (6 bases). CDR1 is SGHTA, CDR2 FQGNSA, per germline. Trimming took off 5 bases at V and 1 base at J, with 23 bases between the two ends. The CDR3 loop spans 18 amino acids. CDR3 loop: CASSPRAKGDGKNTEAFF. The CDR3 DNA reads as TGTGCCAGCAGCCCCCGGGCCAAGGGGGACGGTAAGAACACTGAAGCTTTCTTT.

This clonotype was recorded a few times. The chain links TRBV27 to TRBJ1-1; D remains ambiguous. With 5 bases removed from V and 5 bases from J, the gap between germline ends came to 21 bases. Germline CDR1 and CDR2: MNHEY and SMNVEV (reference sequence). The CDR3 is made up of 16 amino acids. The CDR3 sequence: CASSPPPAFSFTEAFF. The CDR3 DNA reads as TGTGCCAGCAGTCCCCCCCCCGCCTTTTCTTTTACTGAAGCTTTCTTT.

A few counts support this clonotype. The chain employs TRBV20-1 and TRBJ1-3; TRBD1 matches 7 bases. V was clipped by 0 bases and J by 6 bases; unmatched bases: 5. The CDR3 consists of 14 residues. Germline V gene lookup returns CDR1 DFQATT and CDR2 SNEGSKA (reference sequence). DNA for the CDR3: TGCAGTGCTAGAGATGCAGGGGGATTAAACACCATATATTTT. Amino acid sequence: CSARDAGGLNTIYF.

The chain joins TRBV7-2 to TRBJ2-2; 9 bases agree with TRBD1. CDR1 is SGHTA, CDR2 FQGNSA, per germline. The length of the CDR3 is 18 residues. Trimming removed 3 bases from V and 2 bases from J; junction bases left unmatched: 10. The CDR3 region is CASSFRPGTGKNTGELFF. CDR3 bases: TGTGCCAGCAGCTTTCGTCCCGGGACAGGGAAAAACACCGGGGAGCTGTTTTTT.

This clonotype has at least ten counts. The V gene is TRBV20-1, the J gene TRBJ2-1; D may be TRBD2 (6 bases). The CDR3 is 17 amino acids. V gave up 0 bases and J gave up 0 bases, with 15 bases separating them. Germline V gene lookup returns CDR1 DFQATT and CDR2 SNEGSKA (reference sequence). CDR3 in DNA: TGCAGTGCTAGAGAATTCGGGACTCCGAGCTCCTACAATGAGCAGTTCTTC. Residues: CSAREFGTPSSYNEQFF.

V gene TRBV7-3 combines with J gene TRBJ1-2; TRBD1 is a possible D gene (5 bases). Trimming took off 4 bases at V and 8 bases at J, with 17 bases between the two ends. CDR3 length: 14 residues. The germline V gene has CDR1 SGHTA and CDR2 FQGTGA. The CDR3 DNA follows: TGTGCCAGCAGCTCCCCGGGGGAATCGGGCGGCTACACCTTC. Encoded protein: CASSSPGESGGYTF.

This clonotype has ten or more counts. The chain links TRBV27 to TRBJ2-3; no definite D call. Looked up from germline, CDR1 is MNHEY and CDR2 is SMNVEV (reference sequence). The CDR3 spans 13 residues. V dropped 1 base and J dropped 4 bases, with 6 bases sitting between them. CDR3 DNA: TGTGCCAGCAGTTTATGGGGATCAGATACGCAGTATTTT. Translated, it gives CASSLWGSDTQYF.

At least ten counts were recorded for this clonotype. The chain combines TRBV11-2 with TRBJ1-1, with D possibly matching TRBD1 (5 bases). The germline V and J ends were trimmed by 2 bases and 4 bases, with 14 bases remaining between them. The V gene's germline CDR1 is SGHAT and CDR2 FQNNGV. This CDR3 spans 15 amino acids. CDR3 in amino acids: CASSLTFRGVTEAFF. The CDR3 DNA is TGTGCCAGCAGCTTAACCTTCAGAGGGGTCACTGAAGCTTTCTTT.

This clonotype has ten or more counts. This chain links TRBV28 with TRBJ1-2; D is unclear. CDR3 size: 14 residues. CDR1 and CDR2 (germline): MDHEN, SYDVKM. V gave up 3 bases and J gave up 4 bases, with 12 bases separating them. The CDR3 DNA is TGTGCCAGCAGTTTCGGGCTCCGTGGCTATGGCTACACCTTC. It is translated as CASSFGLRGYGYTF.